The 20 T cell receptor beta chains below come from one sample, sequenced in a study of cytomegalovirus exposure and HLA in healthy donors. With 60 Vbeta and 13 Jbeta primers, the PCR was carried out. Measured with immunoSEQ multiplex PCR; TCRdb has only the in-frame clones, and not every one. Of 99,000 or so clones detected, over 75% appear once; the ten largest clones hold about 8.6%. The sequenced sample consisted of PBMCs. These receptors originate from a woman aged 40 to 50 in good health and CMV-seropositive.

The chain uses TRBV18 and TRBJ2-2; 9 bases align to TRBD2. Germline V gene data show CDR1 as KGHSH and CDR2 as LQKENI. Unmatched junction bases numbered 4, after V lost 0 bases and J lost 5 bases. This CDR3 spans 16 amino acids. CDR3 residues: CASSPPGLALTGELFF. DNA for the CDR3: TGTGCCAGCTCACCACCGGGACTAGCTTTGACCGGGGAGCTGTTTTTT. The complete variable domain, with remaining parts taken from reference TRBV18 and TRBJ2-2, reads NAGVMQNPRHLVRRRGQEARLRCSPMKGHSHVYWYRQLPEEGLKFMVYLQKENIIDESGMPKERFSAEFPKEGPSILRIQQVVRGDSAAYFCASSPPGLALTGELFFGEGSRLTVL.

The rearrangement joins TRBV5-1 to TRBJ1-2, with 8 bases fitting TRBD1. V was pared by 0 bases and J by 7 bases, with 5 bases of the junction left unmatched. Per germline, CDR1 SGHRS and CDR2 YFSETQ. The length of the CDR3 is 14 residues. CDR3 loop: CASSLAITGGGYTF. Written as DNA, the CDR3 is TGCGCCAGCAGCTTGGCCATTACAGGGGGTGGCTACACCTTC.

J is TRBJ2-2 and V is TRBV12-5, with 9 bases identical to TRBD2. The length of the CDR3 is 22 residues. J was trimmed by 2 bases and V by 0 bases; bases with no gene match: 19. Germline CDR1 reads LGHNT; CDR2 reads FRNRAP. This chain's CDR3 is CASGLVYFALAGSSRNTGELFF. In DNA, the CDR3 is TGTGCTAGTGGTTTGGTATACTTCGCACTAGCGGGCTCCTCCCGAAACACCGGGGAGCTGTTTTTT.

The genes are TRBV5-1 and TRBJ1-6; no clear D. Trimming took off 0 bases at V and 9 bases at J, with 13 bases between the two ends. CDR3 length equals 15 residues. The germline V gene encodes CDR1 SGHRS and CDR2 YFSETQ. The CDR3 protein is CASSLVGEGRSPLHF. In nucleotides, the CDR3 is TGCGCCAGCAGCTTGGTGGGAGAGGGCCGTTCACCCCTCCACTTT.

The chain joins TRBV10-3 to TRBJ2-3; TRBD1 agrees at 9 bases. Germline CDR1 reads ENHRY; CDR2 reads SYGVKD. The CDR3 covers 12 residues. Losses at the gene ends were 6 bases for V and 5 bases for J; bases not matched to a gene: 0. In nucleotides, the CDR3 is TGTGCCATCAGGACAGGGGGAGATACGCAGTATTTT. Its translation is CAIRTGGDTQYF.

In DNA, the CDR3 is TGTGCCAGCAGTGAACAAACAGGGGGAGTTGAAGCTTTCTTT. Amino acids: CASSEQTGGVEAFF. The V gene is TRBV6-1, the J gene TRBJ1-1; TRBD1 aligns across 8 bases. Germline trimming cut 2 bases from V and 7 bases from J; bases unmatched to any gene: 6. This CDR3 region has 14 residues. CDR1 is MNHNS and CDR2 is SASEGT in the germline V gene.

This sequence joins TRBV4-1 and TRBJ2-7; a possible D gene is TRBD1 (6 bases). This CDR3 comprises 15 residues. Germline V CDR1 and CDR2: MGHRA, YSYEKL. With 1 base removed from V and 0 bases from J, the gap between germline ends came to 10 bases. Here the CDR3 reads CASSQVSGASYEQYF. The CDR3 coding sequence is TGCGCCAGCAGCCAAGTCTCAGGGGCCTCCTACGAGCAGTACTTC.

CDR3 sequence reads: CASSLGGVGNQPQHF. In nucleotides, the CDR3 is TGTGCCAGCAGTTTAGGAGGTGTGGGGAATCAGCCCCAGCATTTT. The chain carries TRBV28 and TRBJ1-5; no clear D. The CDR3 consists of 15 residues. CDR1 and CDR2 from the germline V gene are MDHEN and SYDVKM. V was clipped by 2 bases and J by 4 bases, with 12 bases between them.

The CDR3 bases are TGCGCCAGCAGCTTGTATAGCGGGTGGGAGACCCAGTACTTC. It yields the protein CASSLYSGWETQYF. The chain employs TRBV5-1 and TRBJ2-5; 7 bases align to TRBD2. CDR1 SGHRS and CDR2 YFSETQ come from the germline V gene. The junction had 5 bases not matched to a gene; V was cut back by 1 base and J by 5 bases. The CDR3 covers 14 residues.

With respect to this clone: The same CDR3 is also encoded by other DNA sequences in this sample. The genes are TRBV2 and TRBJ1-1; possible D gene TRBD1, 5 bases. This CDR3 spans 12 amino acids. Germline values: CDR1 SNHLY, CDR2 FYNNEI. Trimming took 5 bases from V and 2 from J, leaving 6 bases between them. CDR3 DNA: TGTGCCAGCAGTACAGGAAACACTGAAGCTTTCTTT. Translated: CASSTGNTEAFF. The full variable domain, rest sourced from reference TRBV2 and TRBJ1-1, is EPEVTQTPSHQVTQMGQEVILRCVPISNHLYFYWYRQILGQKVEFLVSFYNNEISEKSEIFDDQFSVERPDGSNFTLKIRSTKLEDSAMYFCASSTGNTEAFFGQGTRLTVV.

Concerning this clone itself: Other DNA sequences in this sample translate to the same CDR3. For the CDR3, the DNA is TGTGCCAGCAGTTCGATGACAGGGGATGGCTACACCTTC. It codes for CASSSMTGDGYTF. The chain employs TRBV28 and TRBJ1-2, with 8 positions matching TRBD1. The CDR3 extends over 13 amino acids. Trimming removed 4 bases from V and 6 bases from J; junction bases left unmatched: 4. Germline lookup yields CDR1 MDHEN and CDR2 SYDVKM.

The J gene is TRBJ1-1, the V gene TRBV19, with TRBD1 matching 7 bases. V shed 6 bases and J 1 base; nucleotides not matched to a gene: 5. The V gene's germline CDR1 is LNHDA and CDR2 SQIVND (reference sequence). This CDR3 is built from 14 residues. CDR3 sequence (DNA): TGTGCCAGTAGGGTAAGGGACAGGAACACTGAAGCTTTCTTT. It is translated as CASRVRDRNTEAFF.

The V and J genes are TRBV6-5 and TRBJ1-1, with D tentatively TRBD1 (6 bases). The germline V and J ends were trimmed by 7 bases and 8 bases, with 20 bases remaining between them. The CDR3 is 14 amino acids. Germline V lookup: CDR1 MNHEY, CDR2 SVGAGI. CDR3 nucleotide sequence: TGTGCCAGCAACGATCTTGTTAGGGGGAGCGAAGCTTTCTTT. It translates to CASNDLVRGSEAFF.

This chain connects TRBV7-3 to TRBJ2-1; D gene ambiguous. The CDR3 is made up of 14 amino acids. Germline V gives CDR1 SGHTA, CDR2 FQGTGA. The V end was cut by 1 base, the J end by 2 bases, with 6 bases between. The CDR3 is CASSLNPAYNEQFF. Written as DNA, the CDR3 is TGTGCCAGCAGCTTAAACCCGGCCTACAATGAGCAGTTCTTC.

V and J are TRBV7-2 and TRBJ1-6; D is perhaps TRBD1 (6 bases). The germline CDR1 and CDR2 sequences are SGHTA and FQGNSA. The CDR3 contains 17 residues. The ends were cut back, 3 bases at V and 8 bases at J, with 20 bases in the middle. Written as DNA, the CDR3 is TGTGCCAGCAGCTTCTTATTGACAGGAGCTCTCGATTCACCCCTCCACTTT. Its protein is CASSFLLTGALDSPLHF.

The chain is built from TRBV15 and TRBJ2-7; 7 bases match TRBD1. The length of the CDR3 is 15 residues. Germline CDR1 and CDR2: LNHNV and YYDKDF (reference sequence). The V and J ends lost 5 bases and 2 bases, in that order; junction bases with no gene match: 9. The CDR3 region is CATSVGTAAPYEQYF. CDR3 sequence (DNA): TGTGCCACCAGCGTCGGGACAGCGGCCCCCTACGAGCAGTACTTC. Variable domain in full (rest from reference TRBV15 and TRBJ2-7): DAMVIQNPRYQVTQFGKPVTLSCSQTLNHNVMYWYQQKSSQAPKLLFHYYDKDFNNEADTPDNFQSRRPNTSFCFLDIRSPGLGDTAMYLCATSVGTAAPYEQYFGPGTRLTVT.

This clone was counted a single time. The rearrangement links TRBV9 to TRBJ2-1, with D unresolved. V was clipped by 2 bases and J by 2 bases, with 8 bases between them. Germline assignment: CDR1 SGDLS and CDR2 YYNGEE. The CDR3 totals 14 residues. The CDR3 reads CASSVDGAYNEQFF. The CDR3 DNA sequence: TGTGCCAGCAGCGTCGACGGAGCCTACAATGAGCAGTTCTTC.

V usage is TRBV29-1 and J usage is TRBJ2-2; the match to TRBD1 covers 12 bases. With V trimmed by 7 bases and J by 6 bases, 6 bases remained unmatched. This CDR3 has 14 amino acids. Germline lookup yields CDR1 SQVTM and CDR2 ANQGSEA. CDR3 amino acids: CSGKRDRGPGELFF. DNA for the CDR3: TGCAGCGGAAAGAGGGACAGGGGGCCCGGGGAGCTGTTTTTT.

The chain uses TRBV5-4 and TRBJ2-1, with 9 bases that match TRBD1. This CDR3 comprises 16 residues. CDR1 and CDR2 (germline): SGHNT, YYREEE (reference sequence). Germline trimming cut 6 bases from V and 6 bases from J; bases unmatched to any gene: 13. This CDR3 is CASTWGQGGSGNEQFF. CDR3 nucleotide sequence: TGTGCCAGCACCTGGGGACAGGGAGGATCCGGCAATGAGCAGTTCTTC.

This clone was observed a few times. A far larger clone is just one base off, so this is likely a read error. The sample has other DNA sequences that encode this CDR3 too. As DNA, the CDR3 is TGTGCCAGCAGCTCCCAACGGGGGGCCGAATATAATTCACCCCTCCACTTT. Residues: CASSSQRGAEYNSPLHF. The rearrangement uses TRBV13 and TRBJ1-6, with a tentative D call TRBD1 (6 bases). Germline V gene sequence: CDR1 PRHDT, CDR2 FYEKMQ (reference sequence). This CDR3 is 17 amino acids long. The V and J ends lost 4 bases and 4 bases respectively, with 17 bases between them.